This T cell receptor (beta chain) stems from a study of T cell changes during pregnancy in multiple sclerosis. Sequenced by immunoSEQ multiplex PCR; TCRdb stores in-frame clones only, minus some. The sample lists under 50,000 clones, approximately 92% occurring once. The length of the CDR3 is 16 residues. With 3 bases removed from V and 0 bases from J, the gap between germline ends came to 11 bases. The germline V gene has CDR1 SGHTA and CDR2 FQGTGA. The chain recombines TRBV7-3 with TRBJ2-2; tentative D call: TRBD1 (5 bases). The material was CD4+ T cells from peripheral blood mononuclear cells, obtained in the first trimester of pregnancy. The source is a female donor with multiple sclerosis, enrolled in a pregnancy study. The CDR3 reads CASSFRGTANTGELFF. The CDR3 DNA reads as TGTGCCAGCAGCTTTAGGGGAACGGCGAACACCGGGGAGCTGTTTTTT. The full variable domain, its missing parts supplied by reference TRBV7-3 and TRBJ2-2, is GAGVSQTPSNKVTEKGKYVELRCDPISGHTALYWYRQSLGQGPEFLIYFQGTGAADDSGLPNDRFFAVRPEGSVSTLKIQRTERGDSAVYLCASSFRGTANTGELFFGEGSRLTVL.